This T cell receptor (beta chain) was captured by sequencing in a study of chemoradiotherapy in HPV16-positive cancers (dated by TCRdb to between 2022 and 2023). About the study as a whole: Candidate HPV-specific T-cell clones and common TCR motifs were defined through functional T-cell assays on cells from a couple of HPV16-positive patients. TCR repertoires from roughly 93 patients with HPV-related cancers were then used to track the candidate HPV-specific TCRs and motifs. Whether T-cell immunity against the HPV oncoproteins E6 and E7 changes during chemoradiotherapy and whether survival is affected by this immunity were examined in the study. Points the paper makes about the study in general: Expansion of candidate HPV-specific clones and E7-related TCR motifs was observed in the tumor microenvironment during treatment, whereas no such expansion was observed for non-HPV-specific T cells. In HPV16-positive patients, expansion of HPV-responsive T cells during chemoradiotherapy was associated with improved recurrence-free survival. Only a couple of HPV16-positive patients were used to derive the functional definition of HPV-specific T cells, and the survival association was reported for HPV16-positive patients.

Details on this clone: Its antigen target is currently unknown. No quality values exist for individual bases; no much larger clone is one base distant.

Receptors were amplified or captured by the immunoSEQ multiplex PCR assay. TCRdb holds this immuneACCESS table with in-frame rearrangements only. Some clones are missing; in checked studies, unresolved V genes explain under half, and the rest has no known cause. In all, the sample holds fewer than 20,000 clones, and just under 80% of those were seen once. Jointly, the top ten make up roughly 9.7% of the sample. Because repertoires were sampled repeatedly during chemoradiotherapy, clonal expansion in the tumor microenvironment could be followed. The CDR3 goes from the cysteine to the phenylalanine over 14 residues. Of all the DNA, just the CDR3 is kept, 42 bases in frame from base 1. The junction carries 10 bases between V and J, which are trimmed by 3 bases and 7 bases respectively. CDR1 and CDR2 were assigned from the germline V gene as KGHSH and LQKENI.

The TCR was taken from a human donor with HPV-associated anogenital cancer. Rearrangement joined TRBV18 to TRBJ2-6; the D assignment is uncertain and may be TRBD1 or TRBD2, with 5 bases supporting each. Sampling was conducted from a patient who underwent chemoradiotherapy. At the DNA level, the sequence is TGTGCCAGCTCACCCTGGGACGGAGCCAACGTCCTGACTTTC. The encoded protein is CASSPWDGANVLTF.